These 2 T cell receptor beta chains were sequenced from one sample in a study of blood T cell repertoires in COVID-19. The table came from immunoSEQ multiplex PCR; TCRdb's copy has only in-frame clones and leaves some out. The sample holds 200,000 to 250,000 clones, 83% seen once. The sequencing input was peripheral blood. These receptors all stem from a woman aged 25 to 39 with COVID-19, enrolled during active disease.

This chain links TRBV7-2 with TRBJ2-7; TRBD1 agrees at 8 bases. Germline V lookup: CDR1 SGHTA, CDR2 FQGNSA. The ends lost 4 bases at V and 5 bases at J; junction bases unmatched: 7. CDR3 size: 14 residues. For the CDR3, the DNA is TGTGCCAGCAGCTCCCGGACAGGGATAAACGAGCAGTACTTC. Residues: CASSSRTGINEQYF.

This chain joins TRBV5-1 and TRBJ1-2; the match to TRBD1 covers 9 bases. The CDR3 runs 14 residues. In germline, CDR1 is SGHRS, CDR2 YFSETQ. The V gene end was trimmed by 3 bases and the J gene end by 4 bases; junction bases not matched to a gene: 4. CDR3 DNA sequence: TGCGCCAGCAGCTACCTGACAGGGGGCTATGGCTACACCTTC. Residues: CASSYLTGGYGYTF.